This section outlines one T cell receptor (beta chain) sequence together with its context. The data are from a study of blood T cell repertoires in COVID-19. Study overall: Material from acute and convalescent COVID-19 was sourced from the United States, Italy and Spain. T cells, B-cell-depleted T cells, or PBMCs supplied cDNA or gDNA.

How the authors handled the data: Amplifying reference gene primers gave estimates of nucleated cell counts. Profiling relied on immunoSEQ multiplex PCR, and the TCRdb table lists in-frame clones only, not all of them. V and J calls and clone size are as listed in that table; D and trimming were resolved from the DNA. The table records about 80,000 clones, about 87% of them present only once. Germline CDR1 and CDR2: SGHRS and YFSETQ. The CDR3 is 19 residues long. V was clipped by 0 bases and J by 8 bases; unmatched bases: 14. Sequenced input: peripheral blood. The sequence was obtained from a woman older than 75 with acute or convalescent COVID-19. V and J are TRBV5-1 and TRBJ2-1, with TRBD2 identical over 13 bases. The CDR3 region has the DNA TGCGCCAGCAGCTTGGAAGGTTACGGAGGACTAGCGGGAGTGGATGAGCAGTTCTTC. It specifies CASSLEGYGGLAGVDEQFF.